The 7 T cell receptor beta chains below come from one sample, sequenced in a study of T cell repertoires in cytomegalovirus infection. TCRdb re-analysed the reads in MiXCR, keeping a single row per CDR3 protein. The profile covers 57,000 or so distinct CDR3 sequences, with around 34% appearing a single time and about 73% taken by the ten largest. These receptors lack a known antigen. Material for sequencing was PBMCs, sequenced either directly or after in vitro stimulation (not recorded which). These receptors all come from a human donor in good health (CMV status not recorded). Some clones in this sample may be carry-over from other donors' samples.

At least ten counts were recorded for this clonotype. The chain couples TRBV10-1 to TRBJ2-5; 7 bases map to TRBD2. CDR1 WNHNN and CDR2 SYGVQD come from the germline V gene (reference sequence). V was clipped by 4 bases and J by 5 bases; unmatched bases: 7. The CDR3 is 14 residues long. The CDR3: CASSAGRETETQYF. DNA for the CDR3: TGCGCCAGCAGTGCCGGGCGGGAGACCGAGACCCAGTACTTC.

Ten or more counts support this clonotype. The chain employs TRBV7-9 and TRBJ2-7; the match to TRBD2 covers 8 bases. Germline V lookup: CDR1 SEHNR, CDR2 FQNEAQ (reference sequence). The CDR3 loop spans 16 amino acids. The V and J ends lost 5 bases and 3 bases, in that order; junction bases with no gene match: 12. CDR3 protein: CASSPPRGLGVYEQYF. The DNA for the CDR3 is TGTGCCAGCAGCCCCCCCCGGGGACTAGGCGTCTACGAGCAGTACTTC.

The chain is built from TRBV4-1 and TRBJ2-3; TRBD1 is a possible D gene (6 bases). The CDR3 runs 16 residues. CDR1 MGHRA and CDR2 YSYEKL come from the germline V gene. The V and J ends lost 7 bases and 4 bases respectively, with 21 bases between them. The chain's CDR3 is CASKGDGFMVADTQYF. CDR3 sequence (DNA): TGCGCCAGCAAGGGGGATGGATTTATGGTAGCAGATACGCAGTATTTT.

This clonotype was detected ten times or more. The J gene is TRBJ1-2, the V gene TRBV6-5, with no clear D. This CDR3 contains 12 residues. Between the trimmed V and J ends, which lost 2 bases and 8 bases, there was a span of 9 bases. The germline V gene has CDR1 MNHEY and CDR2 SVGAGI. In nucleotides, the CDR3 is TGTGCCAGCAGTTACGTGGGGAGCGGCTACACCTTC. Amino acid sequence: CASSYVGSGYTF.

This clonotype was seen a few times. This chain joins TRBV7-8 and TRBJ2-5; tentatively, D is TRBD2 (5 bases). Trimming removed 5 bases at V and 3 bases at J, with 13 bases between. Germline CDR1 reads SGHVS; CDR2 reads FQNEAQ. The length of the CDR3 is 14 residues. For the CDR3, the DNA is TGTGCCAGCAGCCGGCGACGGCGGGAAGAGACCCAGTACTTC. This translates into CASSRRRREETQYF.

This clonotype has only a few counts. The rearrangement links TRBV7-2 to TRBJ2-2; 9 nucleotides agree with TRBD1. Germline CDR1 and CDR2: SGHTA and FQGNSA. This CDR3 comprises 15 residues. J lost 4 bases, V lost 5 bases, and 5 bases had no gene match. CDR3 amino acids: CASSKQGASTGELFF. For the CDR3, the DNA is TGTGCCAGCAGCAAACAGGGGGCAAGCACCGGGGAGCTGTTTTTT.

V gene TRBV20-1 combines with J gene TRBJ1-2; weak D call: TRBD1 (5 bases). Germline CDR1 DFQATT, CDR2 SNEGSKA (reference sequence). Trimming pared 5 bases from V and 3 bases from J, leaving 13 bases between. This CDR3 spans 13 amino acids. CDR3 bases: TGCAGTGCTGCCCATCGGGGGGACTATGGCTACACCTTC. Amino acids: CSAAHRGDYGYTF.